A selection of T cell receptor beta chains follows, all from one sample in a study of Graves' ophthalmopathy and Graves' hyperthyroidism. From the multiplex PCR reads, TCRdb called clonotypes with MiXCR, one entry per CDR3 protein. The table shows 150,000 to 200,000 distinct CDR3 sequences, with 30% to 45% occurring only once. The sequenced material came from peripheral blood. These receptors were obtained from a woman in her forties with Graves' ophthalmopathy. Both conserved end residues are part of each CDR3. The D gene is left open where the match is weak. Where a row states a size, it is once, few, many or the class of an expanded clone; other rows omit it.

V gene	D gene	J gene	clone size	CDR3 DNA	CDR3 protein
TRBV20-1	TRBD2	TRBJ2-7	many	TGCAGTGCTAAAGCGGGGTCCCACGTATACGAGCAGTACTTC	CSAKAGSHVYEQYF
TRBV15	.	TRBJ1-1	few	TGTGCCACCAGCACCGGGACGGCGAACACTGAAGCTTTCTTT	CATSTGTANTEAFF
TRBV28	TRBD2	TRBJ2-7	many	TGTGCCAGCAGTTTACCGGGAGGTTACGAGCAGTACTTC	CASSLPGGYEQYF
TRBV4-1	.	TRBJ2-7	many	TGCGCCAGCAGCCAAGGGAATGCTTACGAGCAGTACTTC	CASSQGNAYEQYF
TRBV9	TRBD1	TRBJ1-1	many	TGTGCCAGCAGCCAGTCAGGGACAGGAAACACTGAAGCTTTCTTT	CASSQSGTGNTEAFF
TRBV28	.	TRBJ2-5	.	TGTGCCAGCATTTCAGGCAGGTGGGAGACCCAGTACTTC	CASISGRWETQYF
TRBV28	.	TRBJ1-5	many	TGTGCCAGCGAGGAGGAGGGACAGCCCCAGCATTTT	CASEEEGQPQHF
TRBV6-1	TRBD2	TRBJ2-7	.	TGTGCCAGTTCCCCCGGACTAGGCTCCTACGAGCAGTACTTC	CASSPGLGSYEQYF
TRBV15	.	TRBJ1-1	many	TGTGCCACCAGCATAACAAGGAACACTGAAGCTTTCTTT	CATSITRNTEAFF
TRBV7-2	TRBD2	TRBJ2-7	many	TGTGCCAGCAGCTTAGCGGGAGGGGCATCCTACGAGCAGTACTTC	CASSLAGGASYEQYF
TRBV6-4	.	TRBJ2-5	many	TGTGCCAGCCGAGGAAAATGGAAAACTTTAAAGGGAAACCAAGAGACCCAGTACTTC	CASRGKWKTLKGNQETQYF
TRBV28	.	TRBJ2-5	.	TGTGCCAGCAGGCCCCTGGGGGCGGAGACCCAGTACTTC	CASRPLGAETQYF
TRBV6-5	TRBD1	TRBJ1-2	.	TGTGCCAGCAGTTCCTCCGGGACAGGACGGTATGGCTACACCTTC	CASSSSGTGRYGYTF
TRBV2	.	TRBJ2-5	.	TGTGCCAGCTCTCCCAACTCAGGGGTGGAGACCCAGTACTTC	CASSPNSGVETQYF
TRBV29-1	TRBD1	TRBJ1-1	.	TGCAGCGTTACCCGGACAGGGGTGAACACTGAAGCTTTCTTT	CSVTRTGVNTEAFF
TRBV12-3/TRBV12-4	.	TRBJ1-1	once	TGTGCCAGCAGTTTAATGTCCTGGGGCACTGAAGCTTTCTTT	CASSLMSWGTEAFF
TRBV24-1	TRBD1	TRBJ1-1	.	TGTGCCACCAGTGACCGTGGGACAGGCTTTCTCATGAACACTGAAGCTTTCTTT	CATSDRGTGFLMNTEAFF
TRBV28	TRBD1	TRBJ1-2	.	TGTGCCAGCAGTCCTCCGGGACAGGGGGACGGCTACACCTTC	CASSPPGQGDGYTF
TRBV6-1	.	TRBJ2-7	once	TGTGCCAGCAACCCGGACAGAACGGGCGAGCAGTACTTC	CASNPDRTGEQYF
TRBV6-2/TRBV6-3	.	TRBJ2-7	many	TGTGCCACTAAGAACCCCTACGAGCAGTACTTC	CATKNPYEQYF
TRBV9	TRBD2	TRBJ2-7	many	TGTGCCAGCAGCGTAGATGCTAGCGGCACCCCCCTCGAGCAGTACTTC	CASSVDASGTPLEQYF
TRBV12-3/TRBV12-4	.	TRBJ1-1	many	TGTGCCAGCAGTTTGTCGCAGGTAAACACTGAAGCTTTCTTT	CASSLSQVNTEAFF
TRBV20-1	.	TRBJ1-2	many	TGCAGTGCTAGACCCGGGACCGAGGGATATGGCTACACCTTC	CSARPGTEGYGYTF
TRBV6-5	.	TRBJ2-5	.	TGTGCCAGCAGTTCCCGGGCGCTCGTGGAGGCCCAGTACTTC	CASSSRALVEAQYF
TRBV18	TRBD1	TRBJ2-7	many	TGTGCCAGCTCACTCAATCGACAGGGGATTAATGCCGAGCAGTACTTC	CASSLNRQGINAEQYF
TRBV6-5	.	TRBJ2-7	once	TGTGCCAGCAGTTACGCCGCCCCTAGTGGCGATATCTACGAGCAGTACTTC	CASSYAAPSGDIYEQYF
TRBV5-1	TRBD1	TRBJ2-4	many	TGCGCCAGCAGCTTGGCCGGGACAGGGAACAACATTCAGTACTTC	CASSLAGTGNNIQYF
TRBV15	.	TRBJ2-7	many	TGTGCCACCAGCTTCAAGGTCCCACGGTACTTC	CATSFKVPRYF
TRBV6-5	TRBD1	TRBJ1-1	many	TGTGCCAGCAGTAGGACAGGGGGCAGGACTGAAGCTTTCTTT	CASSRTGGRTEAFF
TRBV7-2	.	TRBJ1-2	.	TGTGCCAGCAGCTTAAGTTCTGGCTACACCTTC	CASSLSSGYTF
TRBV28	.	TRBJ2-7	many	TGTGCCAGCAGTTTATCGAGCCGGGGGCGGCCTTGGTACGAGCAGTACTTC	CASSLSSRGRPWYEQYF
TRBV12-3/TRBV12-4	TRBD2	TRBJ2-5	.	TGTGCCAGCAGTACAGGGACTAGCGGGAGGGCCGTAGAGACCCAGTACTTC	CASSTGTSGRAVETQYF
TRBV20-1	TRBD2	TRBJ2-7	many	TGCAGTGCTAGAGATATTGGGAGAGCGGGGGGTTCCTACTACGAGCAGTACTTC	CSARDIGRAGGSYYEQYF
TRBV7-2	TRBD1	TRBJ1-2	many	TGTGCCAGCAGACCGGACAGGGGGCCTTGGGGCTACACCTTC	CASRPDRGPWGYTF
TRBV15	.	TRBJ1-2	many	TGTGCCACCAGCCTTGACCCGGGGGCTACCTATGGCTACACCTTC	CATSLDPGATYGYTF
TRBV30	.	TRBJ1-6	.	TGTGCCTGGAGGAGGAGATCACCCCTCCACTTT	CAWRRRSPLHF
TRBV5-1	TRBD1	TRBJ1-1	few	TGCGCCAGACACCCGCGCCCTACAGGGGGAGGGAACACTGAAGCTTTCTTT	CARHPRPTGGGNTEAFF
TRBV12-3/TRBV12-4	.	TRBJ1-1	many	TGTGCCAGCACCCTGGAACTGAACACTGAAGCTTTCTTT	CASTLELNTEAFF
TRBV6-5	TRBD1	TRBJ2-5	many	TGTGCCAGCAGCTCGGGACAGGGGGCCGGAGAGACCCAGTACTTC	CASSSGQGAGETQYF
TRBV24-1	TRBD1	TRBJ1-5	many	TGTGCCACCAGTGCTCGGACAGGGGGACAGCCCCAGCATTTT	CATSARTGGQPQHF
TRBV7-3	TRBD1	TRBJ2-7	.	TGTGCCAGCGGACAGGGGGAAGGTTACGAGCAGTACTTC	CASGQGEGYEQYF
TRBV27	.	TRBJ2-7	many	TGTGCCAGCAGTTCGAAACTCCGGGTCTCCTACGAGCAGTACTTC	CASSSKLRVSYEQYF
TRBV4-1	TRBD1	TRBJ1-6	many	TGCGCCAGCAGCCAGGTGTGGGACAGGGGGCGGAATTCACCCCTCCACTTT	CASSQVWDRGRNSPLHF
TRBV6-2/TRBV6-3	TRBD1	TRBJ1-1	many	TGTGCCAGCAGTTATTCGGCCGGGACAGGCAACACTGAAGCTTTCTTT	CASSYSAGTGNTEAFF
TRBV19	.	TRBJ1-5	many	TGTGCCAGTATCGACAGTGGTGGGGCTAGCAATCAGCCCCAGCATTTT	CASIDSGGASNQPQHF
TRBV7-3	TRBD1	TRBJ2-2	many	TGTGCCAGCAGCTTAACGACAGGGGGGACCGGGGAGCTGTTTTTT	CASSLTTGGTGELFF
TRBV7-9	TRBD1	TRBJ1-6	few	TGTGCCAGCAGCGCAGGGGGGGGGAACAATTCACCCCTCCACTTT	CASSAGGGNNSPLHF
TRBV7-2	.	TRBJ2-7	.	TGTGCCAGCAGCTTAAACCCCGGTAGCTCCTACGAGCAGTACTTC	CASSLNPGSSYEQYF
TRBV29-1	.	TRBJ1-1	.	TGCAGCGTTGCCCCGGACAGCCTCACTGAAGCTTTCTTT	CSVAPDSLTEAFF
TRBV7-6	TRBD1	TRBJ1-2	many	TGTGCCAGCAGCCATCCGGGACAGGGGTACTATGGCTACACCTTC	CASSHPGQGYYGYTF
TRBV20-1	TRBD1	TRBJ1-1	few	TGCAGTGTTGGACAGGGGGCCAACACTGAAGCTTTCTTT	CSVGQGANTEAFF
TRBV11-3	.	TRBJ1-6	many	TGTGCCAGCAGCTTAATTCAGTCCCCGTGGTCACCCCTCCACTTT	CASSLIQSPWSPLHF
TRBV7-4	TRBD2	TRBJ2-2	.	TGTGCCAGCAGCTTCATCATCCCGACTAAGGGACTAGCGGGAGGGGACACCGGGGAGCTGTTTTTT	CASSFIIPTKGLAGGDTGELFF
TRBV7-6	.	TRBJ2-5	.	TGTGCCAGCAGCTTATCGCCAGAAGAGACCCAGTACTTC	CASSLSPEETQYF
TRBV6-5	TRBD2	TRBJ2-7	.	TGTGCCAGCAGTTACGGTCCTAGCGGGAACTCCTACGAGCAGTACTTC	CASSYGPSGNSYEQYF